The present entry profiles one T cell receptor (beta chain) with its context. Assay execution took place at the deep level. Method: immunoSEQ multiplex PCR; TCRdb's copy keeps in-frame clones and lacks some. The sample contains around 500,000 clones, over 60% of which appear only once. Germline loops: CDR1 LNHDA, CDR2 SQIVND (reference sequence). This CDR3 comprises 14 residues. V was pared by 5 bases and J by 2 bases, with 6 bases of the junction left unmatched. The data stem from a study of shared clonotypes between healthy human individuals. Sequencing used PBMCs. The TCR originated in a woman aged 40 to 55 in good health. Some clones in this sample may be carry-over from other donors' samples. The V and J genes are TRBV19 and TRBJ2-7; 7 bases fit TRBD1. The CDR3 region has the DNA TGTGCCAGTAGTGGACAGGCTAACACCTACGAGCAGTACTTC. It codes for CASSGQANTYEQYF.